This T cell receptor (beta chain) derives from a study of liver allograft versus peripheral blood T cells. Study summary: A comparison was made between T cell receptor repertoires in transplanted livers and those in recipients' peripheral blood. Regarding the study as a whole: Peripheral blood repertoires reportedly differed from the T cell receptor repertoires found inside liver allografts.

This clonotype was recorded only once. Its antigen remains unidentified. One entry per CDR3 protein results from TCRdb running MiXCR on the reads. The sample consists of some 7,000 distinct CDR3 sequences, 15% to 20% of them appearing once. Germline V lookup: CDR1 WNHNN, CDR2 SYGVQD (reference sequence). V was cut by 7 bases and J by 1 base, with 10 bases left in between. The CDR3 consists of 13 residues. V usage is TRBV10-1 and J usage is TRBJ1-1, with D perhaps matching TRBD1 (6 bases). This TCR derives from a human patient who had a liver transplant. Some T cells may be provided by the graft donor. CDR3 sequence (DNA): TGCGCCAGCAAATTGGACAGGAACACTGAAGCTTTCTTT. This gives the protein CASKLDRNTEAFF.